The 9 T cell receptor beta chains given below trace back to one sample, sequenced in a study of regulatory T cells in long-lasting Graves disease. The authors built TCR beta libraries using iRepertoire HTBI primers and Arm-PCR of CDR3 regions. TCRdb reprocessed the multiplex PCR reads with MiXCR, giving one entry per CDR3 protein. The sample records about 380,000 distinct CDR3 sequences, around 16% being singletons. Stated time point: newly diagnosed GD, antithyroid drugs for less than 3 months. PBMC-derived RNA was used for the TCR library. The sequencing here drew on peripheral blood mononuclear cells (PBMCs), taken at new diagnosis, from a patient treated with antithyroid drugs. The receptors come from a female donor with Graves disease.

This chain links TRBV28 with TRBJ2-7, with TRBD2 matching over 8 bases. Germline assignment: CDR1 MDHEN and CDR2 SYDVKM. The CDR3 totals 15 residues. Unmatched junction bases numbered 11, after V lost 6 bases and J lost 4 bases. CDR3: CASSAGTRTSYEQYF. The CDR3 DNA reads as TGTGCCAGCAGCGCAGGGACTAGAACTAGTTACGAGCAGTACTTC.

This sequence joins TRBV5-4 and TRBJ2-7; TRBD2 aligns across 11 bases. Germline V gene sequence: CDR1 SGHNT, CDR2 YYREEE (reference sequence). Unmatched junction bases numbered 9, after V lost 3 bases and J lost 4 bases. The CDR3 contains 16 residues. The CDR3 loop is CASSSELAGVGYEQYF. The CDR3 nucleotides are TGTGCCAGCAGCTCGGAACTAGCGGGAGTGGGGTACGAGCAGTACTTC.

The table lists this clonotype with many counts. One end of the junction does not line up with germline, which may come from a read error. This sequence joins TRBV4-1 and TRBJ2-1, with D perhaps TRBD2 (6 bases). From germline, CDR1 is MGHRA and CDR2 YSYEKL. The CDR3 loop spans 14 amino acids. CDR3 DNA sequence: TGTGCCAGCAGAGATAGCGGAGGGTACAATGAGCAGTTCTTC. Amino acid sequence: CASRDSGGYNEQFF.

This clonotype was counted ten times or more. The chain combines TRBV20-1 with TRBJ2-5; D remains unclear. CDR3 length equals 14 residues. Germline CDR1 and CDR2: DFQATT and SNEGSKA (reference sequence). Trimming shortened V by 3 bases and J by 2 bases, and 13 bases separated the two germline ends. For the CDR3, the DNA is TGCAGTGCTAGTACCCGTCCTAGACAAGAGACCCAGTACTTC. It is translated as CSASTRPRQETQYF.

This clonotype was counted many times. V usage is TRBV24-1 and J usage is TRBJ2-3; a possible D gene is TRBD2 (5 bases). There are 18 residues in the CDR3. Germline CDR1 is KGHDR and CDR2 is SFDVKD. The V gene lost 5 bases and the J gene lost 0 bases, with 20 bases spanning the gap. CDR3 nucleotides: TGTGCCACCAGTGGTTCTGGCGGGCCCGCCCTTAGCACAGATACGCAGTATTTT. Protein: CATSGSGGPALSTDTQYF.

In this sample, this clonotype turned up many times. The chain uses TRBV2 and TRBJ2-5, with 9 bases matching TRBD1. J was trimmed by 8 bases and V by 4 bases; bases with no gene match: 5. The germline V gene encodes CDR1 SNHLY and CDR2 FYNNEI. The CDR3 is made up of 13 amino acids. DNA for the CDR3: TGTGCCAGCAGTGGAGGACAGGGGTTTACCCAGTACTTC. Translating it yields CASSGGQGFTQYF.

The chain combines TRBV27 with TRBJ1-2, with TRBD1 matching 7 bases. The CDR3 consists of 16 residues. V gave up 2 bases and J gave up 1 base; unmatched junction bases: 7. The germline V gene has CDR1 MNHEY and CDR2 SMNVEV (reference sequence). The CDR3 sequence: CASSLNGAGGNYGYTF. CDR3 DNA sequence: TGTGCCAGCAGTTTAAACGGGGCAGGGGGTAACTATGGCTACACCTTC.

V and J are TRBV27 and TRBJ2-1; D ambiguous. The CDR3 spans 12 residues. V was trimmed by 0 bases and J by 7 bases, leaving 4 bases between them. From germline, CDR1 is MNHEY and CDR2 SMNVEV (reference sequence). The CDR3 sequence: CASSLSRNEQFF. The CDR3 DNA is TGTGCCAGCAGTTTATCCAGAAATGAGCAGTTCTTC.

This clonotype was counted a few times. A read error may account for a junction end that differs from germline. The gene calls are TRBV6-5 and TRBJ2-7; D uncertain. CDR3 length equals 17 residues. Germline CDR1 reads MNHEY; CDR2 reads SVGAGI. CDR3 DNA: TGTGCCAGCAGTTACTCCAGACGGGCAAGTAGGGCCTACGGGCAGTACTTC. Translated, it gives CASSYSRRASRAYGQYF.